This T cell receptor (beta chain) originates from a study of blood T cell repertoires in COVID-19. Study in general: Sites across the United States, Italy and Spain contributed samples from acute and convalescent COVID-19. In each case, the material was cDNA or gDNA derived from T cells, B-cell-depleted T cells, or PBMCs.

This clone was detected only a few times. V shed 6 bases, J shed 5 bases, and the junction held 3 bases outside the gene matches. This CDR3 has 14 amino acids. Germline V lookup: CDR1 SGHTS, CDR2 YDEGEE. Original methodology: Nucleated cell counts were estimated from reference gene primer amplification. Here immunoSEQ multiplex PCR was the method, and the copy in TCRdb shows in-frame clones only, minus some. The V and J calls and clone size are taken from that table; D and trimming were inferred from the DNA. This repertoire shows about 120,000 clones, 80% to 90% found once; its top ten account for around 30%.

The TCR was taken from a man in his 70s with active or convalescent COVID-19. Sequenced sample: peripheral blood. This chain connects TRBV5-8 to TRBJ1-4; 11 bases are shared with TRBD1. As DNA, the CDR3 is TGTGCCAGCACCAGGGACAGGGGGAATGAAAAACTGTTTTTT. Its translation: CASTRDRGNEKLFF. The entire variable domain, with the rest obtained from reference TRBV5-8 and TRBJ1-4, is as follows: EAGVTQSPTHLIKTRGQQATLRCSPISGHTSVYWYQQALGLGLQFLLWYDEGEERNRGNFPPRFSGRQFPNYSSELNVNALELEDSALYLCASTRDRGNEKLFFGSGTQLSVL.